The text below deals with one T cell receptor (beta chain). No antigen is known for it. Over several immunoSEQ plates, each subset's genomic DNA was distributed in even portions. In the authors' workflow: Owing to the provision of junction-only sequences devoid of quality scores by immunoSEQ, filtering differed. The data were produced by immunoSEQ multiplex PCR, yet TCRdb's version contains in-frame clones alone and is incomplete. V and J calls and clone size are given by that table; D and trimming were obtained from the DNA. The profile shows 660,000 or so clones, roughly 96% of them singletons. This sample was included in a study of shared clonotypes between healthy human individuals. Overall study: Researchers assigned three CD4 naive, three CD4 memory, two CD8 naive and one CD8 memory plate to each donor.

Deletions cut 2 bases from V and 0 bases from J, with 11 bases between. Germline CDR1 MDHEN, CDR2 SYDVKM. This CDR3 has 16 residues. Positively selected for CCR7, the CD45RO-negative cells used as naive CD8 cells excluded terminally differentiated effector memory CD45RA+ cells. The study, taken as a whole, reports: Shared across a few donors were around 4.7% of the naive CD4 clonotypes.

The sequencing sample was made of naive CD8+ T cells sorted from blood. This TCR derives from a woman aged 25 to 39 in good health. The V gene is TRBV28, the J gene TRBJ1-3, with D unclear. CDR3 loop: CASSLTAYSSGNTIYF. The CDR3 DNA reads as TGTGCCAGCAGTTTAACAGCATACAGCTCTGGAAACACCATATATTTT.